One T cell receptor beta chain is described in this entry. Its antigen is unidentified. For sequencing, patients were chosen who had shown expansion of CD8+CD57+ cells by flow cytometry. The sample comes from a study of CD8+CD57+ T cells in acquired aplastic anemia. Overall study findings and caveats: Comparison of patients with controls identified some 29 shared CD8+ CDR3 sequences.

Genomic DNA, the template, was used for profiling of the TCR beta VDJ and CDR3. TCRdb re-derived calls from the reads in MiXCR, one entry per CDR3 protein. This sample has approximately 470,000 distinct CDR3 sequences, with less than 35% found just once. In germline, CDR1 is SGDLS, CDR2 YYNGEE. The germline V and J ends were trimmed by 4 bases and 3 bases, with 28 bases remaining between them. The CDR3 is 19 residues long. The source of this sequence is a human donor with aplastic anemia. Input material: sorted CD4+, CD8+, or CD8+CD57+ T cells (not recorded which) from PBMCs. The rearrangement joins TRBV9 to TRBJ1-1; TRBD1 might be the D (5 bases). The CDR3 reads CASSRRTIGRGQSHTEAFF. CDR3 DNA sequence: TGTGCCAGCAGCAGACGAACCATTGGTAGGGGTCAGTCTCACACTGAAGCTTTCTTT.